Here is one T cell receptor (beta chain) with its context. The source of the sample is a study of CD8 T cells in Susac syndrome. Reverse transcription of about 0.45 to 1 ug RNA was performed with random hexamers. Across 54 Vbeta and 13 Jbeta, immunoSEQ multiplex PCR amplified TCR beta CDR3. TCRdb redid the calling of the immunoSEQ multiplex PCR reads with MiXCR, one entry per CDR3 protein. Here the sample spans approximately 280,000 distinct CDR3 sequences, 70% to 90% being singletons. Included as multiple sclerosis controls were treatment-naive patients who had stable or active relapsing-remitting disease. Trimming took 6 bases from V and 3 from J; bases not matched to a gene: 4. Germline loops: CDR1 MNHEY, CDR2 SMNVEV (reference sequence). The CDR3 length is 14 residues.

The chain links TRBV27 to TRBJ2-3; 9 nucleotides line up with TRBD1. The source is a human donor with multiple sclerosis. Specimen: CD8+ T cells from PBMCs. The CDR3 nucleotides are TGTGCCAGCAGGATACAGGGGGCAACAGATACGCAGTATTTT. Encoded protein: CASRIQGATDTQYF.